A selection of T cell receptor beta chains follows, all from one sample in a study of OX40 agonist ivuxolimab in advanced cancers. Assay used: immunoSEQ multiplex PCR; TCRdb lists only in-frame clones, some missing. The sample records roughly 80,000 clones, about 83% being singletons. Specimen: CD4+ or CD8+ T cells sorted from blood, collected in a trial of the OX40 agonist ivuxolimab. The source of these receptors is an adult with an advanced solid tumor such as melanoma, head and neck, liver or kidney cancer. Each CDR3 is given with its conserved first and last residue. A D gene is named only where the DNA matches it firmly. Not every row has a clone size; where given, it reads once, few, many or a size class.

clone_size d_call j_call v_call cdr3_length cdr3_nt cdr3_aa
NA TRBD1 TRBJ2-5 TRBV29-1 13 TGCAGCGTAAGGACAGGGCTCCAAGAGACCCAGTACTTC CSVRTGLQETQYF
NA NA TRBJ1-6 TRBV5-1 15 TGCGCCAGCAGCTTGGTTGTAAACTATAATTCACCCCTCCACTTT CASSLVVNYNSPLHF
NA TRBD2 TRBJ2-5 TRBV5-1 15 TGCGCCAGCAGCTTGGTGCCGGGGGGGTCAGAGACCCAGTACTTC CASSLVPGGSETQYF
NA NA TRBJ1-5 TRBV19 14 TGTGCCGTAAGGGGTCCCCTTAGCAATCAGCCCCAGCATTTT CAVRGPLSNQPQHF
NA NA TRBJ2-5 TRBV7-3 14 TGTGCCAGCAGCTTATCGGGACGGGGAGAGACCCAGTACTTC CASSLSGRGETQYF
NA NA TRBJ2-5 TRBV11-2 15 TGTGCCAGCAGCCCCCGGGCCACTGATGAAGAGACCCAGTACTTC CASSPRATDEETQYF
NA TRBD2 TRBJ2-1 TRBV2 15 TGTGCCAGCAGATCCGGGACGGGAGGGTACAATGAGCAGTTCTTC CASRSGTGGYNEQFF
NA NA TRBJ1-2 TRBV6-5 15 TGTGCCAGCAGTTCCTCGGCGGGCAATAACTATGGCTACACCTTC CASSSSAGNNYGYTF
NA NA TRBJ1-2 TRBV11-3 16 TGTGCCAGCAGCCCCGGCCAGGGGAACTTTAACTATGGCTACACCTTC CASSPGQGNFNYGYTF
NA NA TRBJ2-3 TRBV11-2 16 TGTGCCAGCAGAAAGGGAAGGGGGTCCGGCACAGATACGCAGTATTTT CASRKGRGSGTDTQYF
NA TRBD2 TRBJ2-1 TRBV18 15 TGTGCCAGCTCCCCGGGACTAGCCTTGGTAAATGAGCAGTTCTTC CASSPGLALVNEQFF
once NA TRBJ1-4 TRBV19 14 TGTGCCAGTAGTACCCCCTTAAGGAATGAAAAACTGTTTTTT CASSTPLRNEKLFF
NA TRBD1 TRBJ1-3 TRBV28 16 TGTGCCAGCAGTCGGGACAGGGATTCCTCTGGAAACACCATATATTTT CASSRDRDSSGNTIYF
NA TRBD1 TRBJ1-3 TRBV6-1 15 TGTGCCAGTGTGGGGGACAGGGTAGGAGGAAACACCATATATTTT CASVGDRVGGNTIYF
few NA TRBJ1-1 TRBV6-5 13 TGTGCCAGCAGTTACGGGATGAACACTGAAGCTTTCTTT CASSYGMNTEAFF
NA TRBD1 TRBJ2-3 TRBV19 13 TGTGCCAGTAAGGACAGGGCCACAGATACGCAGTATTTT CASKDRATDTQYF
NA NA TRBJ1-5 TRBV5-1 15 TGCGCCAGCAGCTTGGGGGACGGAAGCAATCAGCCCCAGCATTTT CASSLGDGSNQPQHF
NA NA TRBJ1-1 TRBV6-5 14 TGTGCCAGTCTTAACCTTAGGGTTAACACTGAAGCTTTCTTT CASLNLRVNTEAFF
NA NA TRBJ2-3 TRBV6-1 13 TGTGCCAGCAGTGACAGGGCCACAGATACGCAGTATTTT CASSDRATDTQYF
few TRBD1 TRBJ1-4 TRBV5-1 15 TGCGCCAGCAGCGACCCGACAGGGGTCGGTGAAAAACTGTTTTTT CASSDPTGVGEKLFF
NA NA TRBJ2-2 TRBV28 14 TGTGCCAGCAGTTTGGGGCTGGCATTCGGGGAGCTGTTTTTT CASSLGLAFGELFF
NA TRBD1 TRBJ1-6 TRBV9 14 TGTGCCAGCAGCGTAGGGGACAGGGGATCACCCCTCCACTTT CASSVGDRGSPLHF
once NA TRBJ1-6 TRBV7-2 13 TGTGCCAGCAGCTTAGCTCGGAATTCACCCCTCCACTTT CASSLARNSPLHF
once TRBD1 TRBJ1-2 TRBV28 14 TGTGCCAGCATAGGGACAGGGGCTAACTATGGCTACACCTTC CASIGTGANYGYTF
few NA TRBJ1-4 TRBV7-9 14 TGTGCCAGCAGCTTAGGACAGTTTAATGAAAAACTGTTTTTT CASSLGQFNEKLFF
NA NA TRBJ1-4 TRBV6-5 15 TGTGCCAGCAGTACCCGGAGAGCAACTAATGAAAAACTGTTTTTT CASSTRRATNEKLFF
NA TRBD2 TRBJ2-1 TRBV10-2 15 TGCGCCAGCAGAGATAGCGGGGCTGGCTACAATGAGCAGTTCTTC CASRDSGAGYNEQFF
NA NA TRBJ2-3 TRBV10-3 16 TGTGCCATCAGTGATGGGGGAGAGCTCACCACAGATACGCAGTATTTT CAISDGGELTTDTQYF
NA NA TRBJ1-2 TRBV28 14 TGTGCCAGCAGTTATCAGCCCAGTGGGTATGGCTACACCTTC CASSYQPSGYGYTF
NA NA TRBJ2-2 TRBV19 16 TGTGCCAGTAGTATGGTAGGGACAGCGGGCACCGGGGAGCTGTTTTTT CASSMVGTAGTGELFF
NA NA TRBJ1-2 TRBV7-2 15 TGTGCCAGCAGCTTACTACCAGGCCAGCCCTATGGCTACACCTTC CASSLLPGQPYGYTF
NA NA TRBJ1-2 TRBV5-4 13 TGTGCCAGCAGCTTGGGGCAGAACTATGGCTACACCTTC CASSLGQNYGYTF
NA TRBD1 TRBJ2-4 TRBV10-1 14 TGCGCCAGCAGTGAATCGACAGGGGTGGGCATTCAGTACTTC CASSESTGVGIQYF
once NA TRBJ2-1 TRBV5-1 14 TGCGCCAGCAGCTTGGACCGGGCTGACAATGAGCAGTTCTTC CASSLDRADNEQFF
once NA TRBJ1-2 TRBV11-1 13 TGTGCCAGCAGCTTAGGACTGAACTATGGCTACACCTTC CASSLGLNYGYTF
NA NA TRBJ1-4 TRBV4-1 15 TGCGCCAGCAGCCTCGCAGGGTTGGCTAATGAAAAACTGTTTTTT CASSLAGLANEKLFF
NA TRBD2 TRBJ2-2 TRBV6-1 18 TGTGCCAGCAGTGACGGACTAGCGGGGGGTCCGAACACCGGGGAGCTGTTTTTT CASSDGLAGGPNTGELFF
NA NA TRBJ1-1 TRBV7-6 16 TGTGCCAGCAGCAGGGGGGGCAGGGGCGACAGGACTGAAGCTTTCTTT CASSRGGRGDRTEAFF
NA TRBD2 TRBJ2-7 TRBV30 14 TGTGGCGGCCCCCCGGGACTAGCGGGAGGGGAGCAGTACTTC CGGPPGLAGGEQYF
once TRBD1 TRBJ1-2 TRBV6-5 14 TGTGCCAGCAGAGAAGGACAGGGGGGCTATGGCTACACCTTC CASREGQGGYGYTF
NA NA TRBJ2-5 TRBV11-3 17 TGTGCCAGCAGCTTTTACTGGTCGGGGGAGAGCCAAGAGACCCAGTACTTC CASSFYWSGESQETQYF
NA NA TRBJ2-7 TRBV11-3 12 TGTGCCAGCAGCTTCGCAGCCTACGAGCAGTACTTC CASSFAAYEQYF
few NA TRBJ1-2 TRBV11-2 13 TGTGCCAGCACGAATGTGGTCGGCTATGGCTACACCTTC CASTNVVGYGYTF
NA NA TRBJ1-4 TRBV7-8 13 TGTGCCAGCCGCAGCGCAACTAATGAAAAACTGTTTTTT CASRSATNEKLFF
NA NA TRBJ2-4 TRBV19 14 TGTGCCAGCCGGGTCGACAGGTGGGAAAACATTCAGTACTTC CASRVDRWENIQYF
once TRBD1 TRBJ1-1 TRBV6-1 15 TGTGCCAGCAGTGATTGGACAGGGGGGAACACTGAAGCTTTCTTT CASSDWTGGNTEAFF
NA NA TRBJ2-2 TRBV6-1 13 TGTGCCAGCATGCCCAGGGGAACCGGGGAGCTGTTTTTT CASMPRGTGELFF
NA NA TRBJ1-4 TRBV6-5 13 TGTGCCAGCAGTTATCGGGGTAATGAAAAACTGTTTTTT CASSYRGNEKLFF
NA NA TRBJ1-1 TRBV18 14 TGTGCCAGCTCACCGTCTACGGAGAACACTGAAGCTTTCTTT CASSPSTENTEAFF